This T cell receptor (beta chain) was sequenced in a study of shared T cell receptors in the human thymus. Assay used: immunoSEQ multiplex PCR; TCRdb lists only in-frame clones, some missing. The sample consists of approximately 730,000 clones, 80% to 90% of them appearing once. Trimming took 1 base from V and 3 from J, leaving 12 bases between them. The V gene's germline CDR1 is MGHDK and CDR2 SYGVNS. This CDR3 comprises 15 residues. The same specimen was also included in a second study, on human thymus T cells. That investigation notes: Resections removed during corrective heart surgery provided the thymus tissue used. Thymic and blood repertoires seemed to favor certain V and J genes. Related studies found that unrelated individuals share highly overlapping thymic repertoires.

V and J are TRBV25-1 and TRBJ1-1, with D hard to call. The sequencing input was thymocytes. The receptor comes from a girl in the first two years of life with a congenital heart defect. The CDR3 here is CASSELNPKDTEAFF. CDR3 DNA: TGTGCCAGCAGTGAATTGAACCCTAAAGACACTGAAGCTTTCTTT.